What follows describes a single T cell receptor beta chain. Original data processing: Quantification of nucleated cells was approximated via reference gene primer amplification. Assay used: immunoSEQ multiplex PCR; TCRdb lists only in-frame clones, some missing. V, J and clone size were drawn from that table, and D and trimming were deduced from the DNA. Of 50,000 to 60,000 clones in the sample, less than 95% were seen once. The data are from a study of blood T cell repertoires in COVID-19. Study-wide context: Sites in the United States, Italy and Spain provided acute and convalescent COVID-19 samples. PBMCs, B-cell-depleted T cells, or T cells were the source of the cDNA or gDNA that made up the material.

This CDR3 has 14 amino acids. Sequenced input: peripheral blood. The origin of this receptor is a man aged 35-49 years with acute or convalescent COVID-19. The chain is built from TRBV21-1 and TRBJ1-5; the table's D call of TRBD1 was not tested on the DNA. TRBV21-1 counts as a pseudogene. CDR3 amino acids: CASSKDRGNQPQHF. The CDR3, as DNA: TGTGCCAGCAGCAAGGACAGAGGCAATCAGCCCCAGCATTTT.